This passage covers 27 T cell receptor beta chains from one sample sequenced in a study of cytomegalovirus exposure and HLA in healthy donors. The PCR contained 60 Vbeta and 13 Jbeta primers. Clones were read by immunoSEQ multiplex PCR, and TCRdb kept only the in-frame ones, dropping some. This sample has 150,000 to 200,000 clones, with around three quarters found just once. The specimen was PBMCs. These receptors all stem from a woman aged 25 to 39 in good health and CMV-seronegative.

Comment on this clone: The sample has other DNA sequences that encode this CDR3 too. The chain uses TRBV4-2 and TRBJ1-2, with 11 bases identical to TRBD1. Germline V CDR1 and CDR2: LGHNA, YNFKEQ. The junction had 9 bases not matched to a gene; V was cut back by 3 bases and J by 6 bases. This CDR3 comprises 16 residues. CDR3: CASSQDRTGGLDGYTF. The CDR3 DNA follows: TGTGCCAGCAGCCAGGATCGGACAGGGGGCTTGGATGGCTACACCTTC.

The genes are TRBV5-8 and TRBJ2-7; TRBD2 is a possible D gene (6 bases). CDR1 SGHTS and CDR2 YDEGEE come from the germline V gene. V shed 0 bases and J shed 2 bases, with 12 bases lying between them. The CDR3 consists of 15 residues. The CDR3 DNA reads TGTGCCAGCAGCTTGGCGGAGGGATCAACCTACGAGCAGTACTTC. It codes for CASSLAEGSTYEQYF.

V and J are TRBV7-6 and TRBJ2-3, with 10 bases matching TRBD2. V lost 4 bases, J lost 0 bases, and 13 bases stayed unmatched. Germline-derived CDR1 and CDR2 are SGHVS and FNYEAQ. CDR3 length: 19 residues. Here the CDR3 DNA reads TGTGCCAGCAGCTCCCGGCTAGCGGGAGACGCCCCTAGCACAGATACGCAGTATTTT. This encodes CASSSRLAGDAPSTDTQYF.

The rearrangement uses TRBV5-6 and TRBJ1-5, with D unresolved. Germline assignment: CDR1 SGHDT and CDR2 YYEEEE. V was cut by 1 base and J by 2 bases, with 10 bases left in between. The CDR3 contains 15 residues. The CDR3 nucleotides read TGTGCCAGCAGCTTGCGAGTGAGCGGCAATCAGCCCCAGCATTTT. Its protein is CASSLRVSGNQPQHF.

This sequence joins TRBV7-9 and TRBJ2-1; possible D gene TRBD2, 5 bases. Between the trimmed V and J ends, which lost 3 bases and 8 bases, there was a span of 11 bases. The CDR3 spans 13 residues. The V gene's germline CDR1 is SEHNR and CDR2 FQNEAQ (reference sequence). CDR3 in DNA: TGTGCCAGCAGCTTGTCTAGCTGGGATGAGCAGTTCTTC. Translated: CASSLSSWDEQFF. Full variable domain (remainder filled in from reference TRBV7-9 and TRBJ2-1): DTGVSQNPRHKITKRGQNVTFRCDPISEHNRLYWYRQTLGQGPEFLTYFQNEAQLEKSRLLSDRFSAERPKGSFSTLEIQRTEQGDSAMYLCASSLSSWDEQFFGPGTRLTVL.

The chain is built from TRBV19 and TRBJ1-2; TRBD1 matches at 8 bases. CDR1 LNHDA and CDR2 SQIVND come from the germline V gene (reference sequence). CDR3 length: 14 amino acids. The J segment lost 4 bases and the V segment lost 2 bases, leaving 3 bases of the junction unmatched. The CDR3 nucleotides are TGTGCCAGTAGTATACTCGGGACAGGCTATGGCTACACCTTC. It encodes CASSILGTGYGYTF.

The chain is built from TRBV7-2 and TRBJ1-4; weak D call: TRBD1 (5 bases). Per germline, CDR1 SGHTA and CDR2 FQGNSA. This CDR3 is 15 amino acids long. V was trimmed by 2 bases and J by 8 bases, leaving 15 bases between them. The CDR3 coding sequence is TGTGCCAGCAGCTTATTGTCTCAGGGTTGGGAAAAACTGTTTTTT. The encoded protein is CASSLLSQGWEKLFF.

The chain couples TRBV25-1 to TRBJ2-3; D not certain. Trimming left V 7 bases short and J 6 bases short, with 11 bases between. Germline V gene data show CDR1 as MGHDK and CDR2 as SYGVNS. This CDR3 is 12 amino acids long. CDR3 amino acids: CASTSSGDTQYF. CDR3 DNA sequence: TGTGCCAGCACCTCATCCGGGGATACGCAGTATTTT.

V is TRBV19 and J is TRBJ2-7, with a possible D match to TRBD1 (6 bases). V lost 3 bases and J lost 3, with 15 bases in between. In germline, CDR1 is LNHDA, CDR2 SQIVND (reference sequence). The CDR3 consists of 15 residues. The CDR3 coding sequence is TGTGCCAGTAGTATCAACAGGGCCAGTATCTACGAGCAGTACTTC. This codes for CASSINRASIYEQYF. The whole variable domain, remainder taken from reference TRBV19 and TRBJ2-7, is DGGITQSPKYLFRKEGQNVTLSCEQNLNHDAMYWYRQDPGQGLRLIYYSQIVNDFQKGDIAEGYSVSREKKESFPLTVTSAQKNPTAFYLCASSINRASIYEQYFGPGTRLTVT.

V and J are TRBV5-4 and TRBJ2-1, with D possibly being TRBD1 (5 bases). The germline V gene has CDR1 SGHNT and CDR2 YYREEE (reference sequence). The length of the CDR3 is 15 residues. The ends were cut back, 3 bases at V and 7 bases at J, with 17 bases in the middle. The CDR3, as DNA: TGTGCCAGCAGCTCGACTCGGACAAGCACGAATGAGCAGTTCTTC. Translation: CASSSTRTSTNEQFF. The variable domain in full, completed from reference TRBV5-4 and TRBJ2-1, reads ETGVTQSPTHLIKTRGQQVTLRCSSQSGHNTVSWYQQALGQGPQFIFQYYREEENGRGNFPPRFSGLQFPNYSSELNVNALELDDSALYLCASSSTRTSTNEQFFGPGTRLTVL.

V and J are TRBV28 and TRBJ1-5; D not certain. V was cut by 3 bases and J by 2 bases, with 8 bases left in between. The germline CDR1 and CDR2 sequences are MDHEN and SYDVKM. There are 14 residues in the CDR3. In DNA form, the CDR3 reads TGTGCCAGCAGTTTTTTAGAGGGCAATCAGCCCCAGCATTTT. Encoded protein: CASSFLEGNQPQHF.

The rearrangement uses TRBV11-1 and TRBJ1-2; no clear D. The CDR3 has 15 residues. V was clipped by 3 bases and J by 7 bases, with 18 bases between them. Germline CDR1 and CDR2: SGHAT and FQDESV (reference sequence). CDR3 DNA sequence: TGTGCCAGCAGCTTCGGCTACAGCGGGTATGGTGGCTACACCTTC. Translation: CASSFGYSGYGGYTF.

V and J are TRBV10-3 and TRBJ2-7, with D perhaps TRBD2 (6 bases). The germline CDR1 and CDR2 sequences are ENHRY and SYGVKD. V was pared by 3 bases and J by 2 bases, with 11 bases between. The CDR3 has 14 residues. The DNA for the CDR3 is TGTGCCATCAGTGACTGGGCGGGAACCTACGAGCAGTACTTC. Translated, it gives CAISDWAGTYEQYF.

This clone has more than one count but fewer than ten. The rearrangement links TRBV5-6 to TRBJ1-1; tentative D call: TRBD1 (5 bases). With 2 bases removed from V and 2 bases from J, the gap between germline ends came to 10 bases. The length of the CDR3 is 14 residues. The germline CDR1 and CDR2 sequences are SGHDT and YYEEEE. The DNA of the CDR3 is TGTGCCAGCAGCTTCGGGACTACAAACACTGAAGCTTTCTTT. Translating it yields CASSFGTTNTEAFF. Together with reference TRBV5-6 and TRBJ1-1, the CDR3 gives the full variable domain: DAGVTQSPTHLIKTRGQQVTLRCSPKSGHDTVSWYQQALGQGPQFIFQYYEEEERQRGNFPDRFSGHQFPNYSSELNVNALLLGDSALYLCASSFGTTNTEAFFGQGTRLTVV.

The chain uses TRBV28 and TRBJ1-4; 11 positions agree with TRBD1. The V gene end was trimmed by 5 bases and the J gene end by 10 bases; junction bases not matched to a gene: 9. The CDR3 extends over 15 amino acids. The germline V gene has CDR1 MDHEN and CDR2 SYDVKM. Here the CDR3 reads CASSIFPGQGVKLFF. The CDR3, as DNA: TGTGCCAGCAGTATATTTCCGGGACAGGGGGTAAAACTGTTTTTT.

This rearrangement joins TRBV4-1 to TRBJ2-1; D perhaps matches TRBD1 (6 bases). Germline V gives CDR1 MGHRA, CDR2 YSYEKL. V lost 3 bases, J lost 8 bases, and 11 bases lay in between. This CDR3 has 13 residues. In DNA form, the CDR3 reads TGCGCCAGCAGCCAGTACAGGGTTGATGAGCAGTTCTTC. It is translated as CASSQYRVDEQFF.

The chain has TRBV7-8 and TRBJ1-1, with TRBD1 as a possible D gene (6 bases). The germline gives CDR1 SGHVS, CDR2 FQNEAQ. This CDR3 is built from 17 residues. V was pared by 5 bases and J by 0 bases, with 19 bases between. Written as DNA, the CDR3 is TGTGCCAGCAGCACAGTTTCAGGGGTGTCCCTGAACACTGAAGCTTTCTTT. Translated: CASSTVSGVSLNTEAFF.

The CDR3 sequence is CASSYNTGGQSQYF. Written as DNA, the CDR3 is TGTGCCAGCAGCTATAACACGGGGGGGCAAAGCCAGTACTTC. This chain joins TRBV11-2 and TRBJ2-5; TRBD2 matches 8 bases. V was pared by 4 bases and J by 10 bases, with 11 bases of the junction left unmatched. This CDR3 spans 14 amino acids. The V gene's germline CDR1 is SGHAT and CDR2 FQNNGV. The full variable domain, completed using reference TRBV11-2 and TRBJ2-5, is EAGVAQSPRYKIIEKRQSVAFWCNPISGHATLYWYQQILGQGPKLLIQFQNNGVVDDSQLPKDRFSAERLKGVDSTLKIQPAKLEDSAVYLCASSYNTGGQSQYFGPGTRLLVL.

The chain carries TRBV27 and TRBJ1-5, with D possibly being TRBD1 (6 bases). The V gene lost 2 bases and the J gene lost 3 bases, with 8 bases spanning the gap. This CDR3 spans 14 amino acids. Germline CDR1 reads MNHEY; CDR2 reads SMNVEV (reference sequence). The CDR3 region is CASSLAGANQPQHF. The CDR3 DNA sequence: TGTGCCAGCAGTTTAGCGGGGGCCAATCAGCCCCAGCATTTT.

This clone was observed a few times. The CDR3 sequence: CASSSPGQINSHTEAFF. The CDR3 DNA sequence: TGCGCCAGCAGCTCCCCGGGACAGATAAATAGCCACACTGAAGCTTTCTTT. V usage is TRBV5-1 and J usage is TRBJ1-1; 7 bases are a match to TRBD1. With V trimmed by 3 bases and J by 3 bases, 14 bases remained unmatched. The germline V gene encodes CDR1 SGHRS and CDR2 YFSETQ. This CDR3 spans 17 amino acids.

The chain carries TRBV11-2 and TRBJ2-1; weak D call: TRBD2 (5 bases). Looked up from germline, CDR1 is SGHAT and CDR2 is FQNNGV. Deletions cut 3 bases from V and 9 bases from J, with 18 bases between. CDR3 size: 15 residues. CDR3 sequence reads: CASSLRVGGRSEQFF. The CDR3, as DNA: TGTGCCAGCAGCTTGAGGGTCGGAGGTCGGAGTGAGCAGTTCTTC.

The chain couples TRBV21-1 to TRBJ2-7; TRBD1, the D gene given by the table, was not confirmed from the DNA. TRBV21-1 is classified as a pseudogene. The length of the CDR3 is 15 residues. This CDR3 is CASSKEADTDYEQYF. CDR3 DNA sequence: TGTGCCAGCAGCAAGGAAGCTGACACCGACTACGAGCAGTACTTC.

The CDR3 here is CAWSGQYYGYTF. CDR3 nucleotides: TGTGCCTGGAGTGGACAGTATTATGGCTACACCTTC. The chain joins TRBV30 to TRBJ1-2, with D possibly matching TRBD1 (5 bases). The V and J ends lost 1 base and 5 bases respectively, with 8 bases between them. Looked up from germline, CDR1 is GTSNPN and CDR2 is SVGIG (reference sequence). This CDR3 is 12 amino acids long.

For this clone: At one of its ends the junction is not consistent with the germline gene, which may arise from a read error. The gene calls are TRBV7-7 and TRBJ2-1; 8 bases fit TRBD2. Germline V gene data show CDR1 as SSHAT and CDR2 as FNYEAQ (reference sequence). This CDR3 is built from 16 residues. CDR3 in amino acids: CASSFQAGASFDEQFF. In DNA form, the CDR3 reads TGTGCTAGCAGCTTCCAAGCGGGAGCAAGCTTCGATGAGCAGTTCTTC. The full variable domain, with the rest looked up from reference TRBV7-7 and TRBJ2-1, is GAGVSQSPRYKVTKRGQDVTLRCDPISSHATLYWYQQALGQGPEFLTYFNYEAQPDKSGLPSDRFSAERPEGSISTLTIQRTEQRDSAMYRCASSFQAGASFDEQFFGPGTRLTVL.

This chain links TRBV5-4 with TRBJ2-7; 7 bases line up with TRBD1. The CDR3 extends over 13 amino acids. Germline CDR1 is SGHNT and CDR2 is YYREEE (reference sequence). Trimming at V came to 4 bases and at J to 3 bases, leaving 4 bases not matched to a gene. The CDR3 DNA sequence: TGTGCCAGCAGCGGACGGACAGGCTACGAGCAGTACTTC. This codes for CASSGRTGYEQYF. The full variable domain, its missing parts supplied by reference TRBV5-4 and TRBJ2-7, is ETGVTQSPTHLIKTRGQQVTLRCSSQSGHNTVSWYQQALGQGPQFIFQYYREEENGRGNFPPRFSGLQFPNYSSELNVNALELDDSALYLCASSGRTGYEQYFGPGTRLTVT.

J is TRBJ2-1 and V is TRBV7-9, with 9 bases that match TRBD2. Germline V gene data show CDR1 as SEHNR and CDR2 as FQNEAQ (reference sequence). V dropped 4 bases and J dropped 2; count of bases not matched to a gene: 3. The CDR3 is 15 residues long. CDR3 loop: CASSSRLAAYNEQFF. DNA for the CDR3: TGTGCCAGCAGCTCCCGACTAGCGGCCTACAATGAGCAGTTCTTC.

In DNA form, the CDR3 reads TGTGCCACCAGCAGAGATCCTCCGGGACTAGCGATCTACAATGAGCAGTTCTTC. Its translation is CATSRDPPGLAIYNEQFF. The J gene is TRBJ2-1, the V gene TRBV15, with 10 bases that match TRBD2. CDR3 length: 18 amino acids. Losses at the gene ends were 0 bases for V and 3 bases for J; bases not matched to a gene: 8. The germline V gene has CDR1 LNHNV and CDR2 YYDKDF (reference sequence).